A selection of T cell receptor beta chains follows, all from one sample in a study of cytomegalovirus exposure and HLA in healthy donors. Using immunoSEQ multiplex PCR, the repertoire was profiled, and TCRdb retains in-frame clones only, with some absent. The profile covers roughly 150,000 clones, with about nine tenths appearing a single time and approximately 5% taken by the ten largest. The sample consisted of PBMCs. The receptor set was obtained from a woman between 25 and 40 years old in good health and CMV-seronegative. The CDR3 runs from the conserved cysteine through the conserved F or W. D genes are given only for firm matches. Rows may omit the clone size; those that give it use once, few, many or a size class.

D: TRBD1; V: TRBV6-1; J: TRBJ1-5; size: NA; DNA: TGTGCCAGCAGGGACGGGACAGGGCGCAATCAGCCCCAGCATTTT; CDR3: CASRDGTGRNQPQHF
D: TRBD2; V: TRBV9; J: TRBJ2-1; size: NA; DNA: TGTGCCAGCAGCTCAAGACTAGCGGGGTACAATGAGCAGTTCTTC; CDR3: CASSSRLAGYNEQFF
D: TRBD1; V: TRBV7-2; J: TRBJ1-1; size: NA; DNA: TGTGCCAGCAGCTTATGGCAGGGGGCGAACACTGAAGCTTTCTTT; CDR3: CASSLWQGANTEAFF
D: NA; V: TRBV20-1; J: TRBJ2-1; size: NA; DNA: TGCAGTGCTAGAATCGGGGTTGAGCAGTTCTTC; CDR3: CSARIGVEQFF
D: TRBD2; V: TRBV4-3; J: TRBJ2-1; size: once; DNA: TGCGCCAGCAGCCAAGATATTAGCGGGAGCCCCTACAATGAGCAGTTCTTC; CDR3: CASSQDISGSPYNEQFF
D: NA; V: TRBV11-2; J: TRBJ1-4; size: NA; DNA: TGTGCCAGCAGCTTCGGGGTGGCTAATGAAAAACTGTTTTTT; CDR3: CASSFGVANEKLFF
D: NA; V: TRBV27; J: TRBJ2-1; size: NA; DNA: TGTGCCAGCAGTTTAGGAGGCTACAATGAGCAGTTCTTC; CDR3: CASSLGGYNEQFF
D: TRBD1; V: TRBV30; J: TRBJ1-5; size: NA; DNA: TGTGCCTGGAGTGGACAGGGACATCAGCCCCAGCATTTT; CDR3: CAWSGQGHQPQHF
D: NA; V: TRBV7-2; J: TRBJ1-5; size: NA; DNA: TGTGCCAGCAGCTCGAAGATTCAGGGTCAGCCCCAGCATTTT; CDR3: CASSSKIQGQPQHF
D: NA; V: TRBV28; J: TRBJ1-5; size: NA; DNA: TGTGCCAGCAGTTTACAGGGCATCAATCAGCCCCAGCATTTT; CDR3: CASSLQGINQPQHF
D: NA; V: TRBV27; J: TRBJ2-1; size: NA; DNA: TGTGCCAGCAGTTTAGGGACAGAGCAGTTCTTC; CDR3: CASSLGTEQFF
D: NA; V: TRBV4-1; J: TRBJ1-2; size: NA; DNA: TGCGCCAGCAGCCAAGGGACAAGTGGCTACACCTTC; CDR3: CASSQGTSGYTF
D: NA; V: TRBV7-8; J: TRBJ2-7; size: NA; DNA: TGTGCCAGCAGCTTTGGGACTGCGGTCGGGTACGAGCAGTACTTC; CDR3: CASSFGTAVGYEQYF
D: TRBD1; V: TRBV7-2; J: TRBJ1-3; size: few; DNA: TGTGCCAGCAGCTTGGGACAGCCTATCTCTGGAAACACCATATATTTT; CDR3: CASSLGQPISGNTIYF
D: NA; V: TRBV9; J: TRBJ2-7; size: once; DNA: TGTGCCAGCAGCCCCCAAGCGGGTGACTCCTACGAGCAGTACTTC; CDR3: CASSPQAGDSYEQYF
D: TRBD2; V: TRBV7-8; J: TRBJ2-1; size: NA; DNA: TGTGCCAGCAACGGGAGGACGGAGAATGAGCAGTTCTTC; CDR3: CASNGRTENEQFF
D: NA; V: TRBV4-1; J: TRBJ1-1; size: NA; DNA: TGCGCCAGCAGCCAATCAAAGAACACTGAAGCTTTCTTT; CDR3: CASSQSKNTEAFF
D: NA; V: TRBV28; J: TRBJ2-5; size: NA; DNA: TGTGCCAGCAGTGCGGAGAGGAAAGAGACCCAGTACTTC; CDR3: CASSAERKETQYF
D: TRBD1; V: TRBV10-2; J: TRBJ1-2; size: NA; DNA: TGCGCCAGCAGTGAGTCGGTGCAGGGGGTGTTTTTTAATGGCTACACCTTC; CDR3: CASSESVQGVFFNGYTF
D: TRBD1; V: TRBV6-1; J: TRBJ2-7; size: few; DNA: TGTGCCAGTCCGGACAGGACCTACGAGCAGTACTTC; CDR3: CASPDRTYEQYF
D: NA; V: TRBV27; J: TRBJ2-7; size: NA; DNA: TGTGCCAGCAGTTTAACGGGGAGCGGCCTTGACATCTACGAGCAGTACTTC; CDR3: CASSLTGSGLDIYEQYF
D: NA; V: TRBV29-1; J: TRBJ1-1; size: once; DNA: TGCAGCGTCCAGGAATCGGGCACTGAAGCTTTCTTT; CDR3: CSVQESGTEAFF
D: NA; V: TRBV5-1; J: TRBJ2-1; size: NA; DNA: TGCGCCAGCAGCAAAATGACCCTAGGAGTAGACAATGAGCAGTTCTTC; CDR3: CASSKMTLGVDNEQFF
D: NA; V: TRBV9; J: TRBJ2-2; size: once; DNA: TGTGCCAGCAGCGTAGGATCGGAGGGGAGATCCGGGGAGCTGTTTTTT; CDR3: CASSVGSEGRSGELFF
D: NA; V: TRBV15; J: TRBJ2-7; size: NA; DNA: TGTGCCACCAGCAGAGATCTCGGCAGCCTAACCGAGCAGTACTTC; CDR3: CATSRDLGSLTEQYF
D: NA; V: TRBV5-4; J: TRBJ2-2; size: NA; DNA: TGTGCCAGCAGCTTTGGCCGAGACACCGGGGAGCTGTTTTTT; CDR3: CASSFGRDTGELFF
D: NA; V: TRBV4-3; J: TRBJ1-1; size: NA; DNA: TGCGCCAGCAGCCAAGCCAGGTATGGGACTGAAGCTTTCTTT; CDR3: CASSQARYGTEAFF
D: NA; V: TRBV6-5; J: TRBJ1-2; size: NA; DNA: TGTGCCAGCAGTTACTCTTTGACGGATGGCTACACCTTC; CDR3: CASSYSLTDGYTF
D: TRBD1; V: TRBV5-6; J: TRBJ1-2; size: NA; DNA: TGTGCCAGCAGCTTGGGCAGGGGGAACTATGGCTACACCTTC; CDR3: CASSLGRGNYGYTF
D: NA; V: TRBV7-9; J: TRBJ2-7; size: NA; DNA: TGTGCCAGCAGCTTAAACAGGCTCTACGAGCAGTACTTC; CDR3: CASSLNRLYEQYF
D: NA; V: TRBV19; J: TRBJ1-2; size: NA; DNA: TGTGCCAGTAGTATTGGGCTGGGGGACTATGGCTACACCTTC; CDR3: CASSIGLGDYGYTF
D: NA; V: TRBV9; J: TRBJ1-6; size: few; DNA: TGTGCCAGCAGCGGGAGGGCGGGCTCGAGTCTGGATAATTCACCCCTCCACTTT; CDR3: CASSGRAGSSLDNSPLHF
D: NA; V: TRBV29-1; J: TRBJ2-3; size: NA; DNA: TGCAGCGTTGCTTTCGGAGATACGCAGTATTTT; CDR3: CSVAFGDTQYF
D: NA; V: TRBV7-9; J: TRBJ2-4; size: NA; DNA: TGTGCCAGCAGCCCCGAGGGGAGGGGGAAAAACATTCAGTACTTC; CDR3: CASSPEGRGKNIQYF
D: TRBD2; V: TRBV28; J: TRBJ2-7; size: NA; DNA: TGTGCCAGCAGTTTTCTCCGGGACTACTACGAGCAGTACTTC; CDR3: CASSFLRDYYEQYF
D: NA; V: TRBV28; J: TRBJ1-5; size: once; DNA: TGTGCCAGCGGCATATTGACAGGCCTCTTTAGCAATCAGCCCCAGCATTTT; CDR3: CASGILTGLFSNQPQHF
D: NA; V: TRBV6-5; J: TRBJ1-2; size: NA; DNA: TGTGCCAGCACCCCGTGGGGGGGCCGTGGCTACACCTTC; CDR3: CASTPWGGRGYTF
D: TRBD2; V: TRBV18; J: TRBJ2-7; size: NA; DNA: TGTGCCAGCTCACCAACAGCGGGAGCCTACGAGCAGTACTTC; CDR3: CASSPTAGAYEQYF
D: TRBD1; V: TRBV6-1; J: TRBJ1-5; size: NA; DNA: TGTGCCAGCAGTGGAGGGGGGACAGGGTCTTCTCTTAGCAATCAGCCCCAGCATTTT; CDR3: CASSGGGTGSSLSNQPQHF
D: NA; V: TRBV7-2; J: TRBJ1-6; size: NA; DNA: TGTGCCAGCAGCTTTCAGGGACCTGGCTCCTATAATTCACCCCTCCACTTT; CDR3: CASSFQGPGSYNSPLHF
D: TRBD1; V: TRBV7-9; J: TRBJ1-2; size: once; DNA: TGTGCCAGCAGCTTGGACACAGGGGTTGGGGGCTACACCTTC; CDR3: CASSLDTGVGGYTF
D: TRBD1; V: TRBV10-3; J: TRBJ1-4; size: NA; DNA: TGTGCCATCAGGGGGACAGGAGAAAATGAAAAACTGTTTTTT; CDR3: CAIRGTGENEKLFF
D: NA; V: TRBV25-1; J: TRBJ1-1; size: NA; DNA: TGTGCCAGCAGTGACCCCGGACAAACCAGGAACACTGAAGCTTTCTTT; CDR3: CASSDPGQTRNTEAFF
D: NA; V: TRBV2; J: TRBJ1-5; size: NA; DNA: TGTGCCAGCAGTGATTTGCAGGGCCCGGGGAGTGGCAATCAGCCCCAGCATTTT; CDR3: CASSDLQGPGSGNQPQHF
D: TRBD1; V: TRBV7-3; J: TRBJ1-1; size: NA; DNA: TGTGCCAGCAGCTTAACGGGACAGGGGGGAGCTTTCTTT; CDR3: CASSLTGQGGAFF
D: NA; V: TRBV5-1; J: TRBJ2-3; size: NA; DNA: TGCGCCAGCAGCTTGAATTCCCCGGGGGTCGACGAGGATACGCAGTATTTT; CDR3: CASSLNSPGVDEDTQYF
D: TRBD2; V: TRBV7-2; J: TRBJ2-5; size: NA; DNA: TGTGCCAGCAGACCTCGGGAGCGGGAAGGTGAGACCCAGTACTTC; CDR3: CASRPREREGETQYF
D: TRBD1; V: TRBV5-1; J: TRBJ1-4; size: few; DNA: TGCGCCAGCAGCCAGGGACAGAGCACAACTAATGAAAAACTGTTTTTT; CDR3: CASSQGQSTTNEKLFF
D: NA; V: TRBV15; J: TRBJ2-1; size: NA; DNA: TGTGCCACCAGCCCCTCCTGGACCACCACAAATTACAATGAGCAGTTCTTC; CDR3: CATSPSWTTTNYNEQFF
D: NA; V: TRBV7-6; J: TRBJ1-2; size: NA; DNA: TGTGCCAGCAGCTTAGTTGAGCGGAGGGGTATTGGCTATGGCTACACCTTC; CDR3: CASSLVERRGIGYGYTF
D: NA; V: TRBV6-5; J: TRBJ2-1; size: NA; DNA: TGTGCCAGCAGTTACGGGCAGGGAATCAATGAGCAGTTCTTC; CDR3: CASSYGQGINEQFF
D: TRBD1; V: TRBV4-1; J: TRBJ1-2; size: NA; DNA: TGCGCCAGCAGCCAAGACCCCCCAGACAGGGGTCACTATGGCTACACCTTC; CDR3: CASSQDPPDRGHYGYTF